This T cell receptor beta chain was recovered during a study of blood T cell repertoires in COVID-19 (dated by TCRdb to 2018 to 2020). Regarding the research as a whole: Samples covering the acute and convalescent phases of COVID-19 were provided by collaborators in the United States, Italy and Spain. The dataset comprised deeply sampled blood TCRbeta repertoires from subjects exposed to, actively infected with, or recovered from COVID-19. The repertoires were released in a freely available public database meant as a resource for research on the immune response to SARS-CoV-2. Nearly every sample came with metadata listing a de-identified subject ID, COVID-19 status, age in years and sex. Samples were obtained from the ongoing ImmuneRACE study (first 160 participants) and from some 1,300 subjects provided by 6 global collaborators. The material from the prospective study consisted of cDNA or gDNA derived from T cells, B-cell-depleted T cells, or PBMCs. Where available, HLA class I and class II types were taken from metadata supplied by the sample provider and were not determined by assay-based typing.

The immunoSEQ Assay, a bias-controlled multiplex PCR, was used to amplify TCRbeta CDR3 regions from genomic DNA. Concerning the study's data processing: Within the assay, amplification of reference gene primers was used to estimate how many nucleated cells each sample contained. To quantify the absolute abundance of each unique TCRbeta CDR3 rearrangement, sequence reads were collapsed and filtered. Productive Simpson clonality was computed per sample as the square root of Simpson's diversity index over productive rearrangements. TCRdb stores this immuneACCESS table with in-frame sequences only. Part of the clones is absent; in the studies checked, under half of the shortfall reflects unresolved V genes, and no reason is known for the rest. That table gives V, J and clone size, and the DNA gave D and trimming. In this sample the table shows some 150,000 clones, approximately 90% of which occur a single time. Of the sample, nearly 0.95% falls within the top ten clones.

Per the germline V gene (reference sequence), GTSNPN is the CDR1 and SVGIG is the CDR2. The CDR3 measures 15 amino acids from cysteine to phenylalanine. The retained sequence is limited to the CDR3, 45 bases, with the frame set at the first base. V is shortened by 5 bases, J by 4 bases, and the region joining them spans 18 bases. Each collaborating institution followed its own protocols to collect whole blood in K2EDTA tubes. For TCRbeta analysis, collaborator samples were shipped as frozen whole blood, as isolated PBMCs, or as DNA extracted from either sample type. About this clone: There is no known antigen for this receptor. No per-base quality is available; no much larger clone lies one base away.

Study-level results and caveats: The amount of clinical and demographic metadata varied by source and participant and was provided uncurated.

This TCR derives from a woman between 50 and 59 years old with acute or convalescent COVID-19. The V and J genes are TRBV30 and TRBJ1-5; the D segment could be TRBD1, given 5 matching bases. The sample taken for sequencing was peripheral blood. The CDR3 loop reads CAWGRRQSRNQPQHF. The sequence in DNA is TGTGCCTGGGGACGGAGACAGAGTCGAAATCAGCCCCAGCATTTT.